The present entry profiles one T cell receptor beta chain with its context. As yet, its antigen is unknown. Treatment reported: oral pan-JAK inhibitor, 5-10 mg twice daily. Sorting of PBMCs yielded the CD4+ and CD8+ T cells. These data come from a study of CD8+ T cells in alopecia areata. For the study at large: Treated patients were given oral tofacitinib, which was dosed at 5 to 10 mg twice daily. Scoring treated patients' severity relied on the percentage of scalp area affected. Study outcomes and limitations: Administration of tofacitinib significantly diminished scalp clonality and expanded CD8+ clones within the top 100.

RNA extraction was followed by reverse transcription into cDNA, which acted as the sequencing template. Generated by immunoSEQ multiplex PCR, the TCRdb table keeps only in-frame clones and is missing some. The data contain about 150,000 clones, 45% to 65% of them singletons. The CDR3 is 14 amino acids. CDR1 and CDR2 from the germline V gene are MGHDK and SYGVNS. V lost 3 bases, J lost 7 bases, and 5 bases stayed unmatched. The source of this sequence is a human donor with alopecia areata. Sequencing was performed on CD8+ T cells sorted from blood, taken at week 4, from a patient treated with tofacitinib. This chain connects TRBV25-1 to TRBJ2-7, with TRBD1 matching over 11 bases. DNA of the CDR3: TGTGCCAGCAGTGATGGACAGGGGGCTGGGGAGCAGTACTTC. Protein: CASSDGQGAGEQYF.